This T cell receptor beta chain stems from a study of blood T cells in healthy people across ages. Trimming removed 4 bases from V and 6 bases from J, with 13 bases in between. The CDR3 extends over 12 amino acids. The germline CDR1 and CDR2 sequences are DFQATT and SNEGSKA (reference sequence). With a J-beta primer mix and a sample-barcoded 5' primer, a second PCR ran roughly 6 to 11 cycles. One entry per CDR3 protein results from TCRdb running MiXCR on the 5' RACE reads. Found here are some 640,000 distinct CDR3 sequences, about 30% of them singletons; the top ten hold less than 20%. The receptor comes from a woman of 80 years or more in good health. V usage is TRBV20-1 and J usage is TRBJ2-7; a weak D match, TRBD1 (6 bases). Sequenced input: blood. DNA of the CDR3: TGCAGTGCTACAACAGGGACCTCCGAGCAGTACTTC. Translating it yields CSATTGTSEQYF.